Shown below are 29 T cell receptor beta chains from a single sample sequenced in a study of CD8+CD57+ T cells in acquired aplastic anemia. All patients picked for sequencing had shown, by flow cytometry, an expansion of CD8+CD57+ cells. Genomic DNA, serving as template, underwent TCR beta VDJ and CDR3 profiling. TCRdb reprocessed the reads with MiXCR, giving one entry per CDR3 protein. The sample gives about 150,000 distinct CDR3 sequences, 40% to 65% of which show up once; about 12% is in the top ten. The sequencing input was sorted CD4+, CD8+, or CD8+CD57+ T cells (not recorded which) from PBMCs. The receptors come from a human donor with aplastic anemia.

This clonotype has at least ten counts. The chain employs TRBV11-2 and TRBJ2-7; D possibly corresponds to TRBD2 (6 bases). CDR1 SGHAT and CDR2 FQNNGV come from the germline V gene. CDR3 length: 14 residues. V was shortened by 8 bases and J by 1 base, with 15 bases between the two germline ends. The CDR3 sequence: CASYAGTVSYEQYF. CDR3 DNA: TGTGCCAGCTATGCCGGGACTGTGTCCTACGAGCAGTACTTC.

In this sample, this clonotype turned up many times. This sequence joins TRBV7-3 and TRBJ2-2; 11 nucleotides agree with TRBD1. The trim removed 5 bases at V and 4 bases at J, leaving 6 bases unmatched. The CDR3 has 16 amino acids. Germline V gene data show CDR1 as SGHTA and CDR2 as FQGTGA. CDR3 sequence (DNA): TGTGCCAGCAGCCTAGGGGGGACAGGGGGCACCGGGGAGCTGTTTTTT. It is translated as CASSLGGTGGTGELFF.

This clonotype occurred many times. This chain uses TRBV12-3 or TRBV12-4 with TRBJ2-3; D possibly uses TRBD1 or TRBD2 (6 bases each). This CDR3 spans 15 amino acids. Trimming pared 3 bases from V and 2 bases from J, leaving 12 bases between. The CDR3 DNA reads TGTGCCAGCAGTTTCCGAAGGGGGGACACAGATACGCAGTATTTT. Translation: CASSFRRGDTDTQYF.

The rearrangement uses TRBV9 and TRBJ1-2; TRBD1 matches 7 bases. Germline loops: CDR1 SGDLS, CDR2 YYNGEE. Losses at the gene ends were 0 bases for V and 6 bases for J; bases not matched to a gene: 11. The CDR3 spans 16 residues. As DNA, the CDR3 is TGTGCCAGCAGCGTAGCCGCACAGGGGCAGGCGAATGGCTACACCTTC. This codes for CASSVAAQGQANGYTF.

The V call is TRBV2, the J call TRBJ1-3, with D uncertain. This CDR3 spans 13 amino acids. Germline V gene lookup returns CDR1 SNHLY and CDR2 FYNNEI. V was trimmed by 2 bases and J by 2 bases, leaving 4 bases between them. In DNA, the CDR3 is TGTGCCAGCAGTGAAAGTGCTGGAAACACCATATATTTT. Its translation is CASSESAGNTIYF.

The chain links TRBV10-3 to TRBJ1-2; 9 bases line up with TRBD1. The germline V gene has CDR1 ENHRY and CDR2 SYGVKD. The CDR3 runs 14 residues. After removal of 3 bases from V and 6 bases from J, the junction contained 5 bases not matched to a gene. The CDR3 DNA reads as TGTGCCATCAGTGATGGGGACAGGGTAAATGGCTACACCTTC. It specifies CAISDGDRVNGYTF.

The V and J genes are TRBV7-9 and TRBJ2-7; 7 nucleotides match TRBD1. V shed 10 bases, J shed 3 bases, and the junction held 9 bases outside the gene matches. The CDR3 contains 13 residues. From germline, CDR1 is SEHNR and CDR2 FQNEAQ (reference sequence). This chain's CDR3 is CATYRGNSYEQYF. The CDR3, as DNA: TGTGCCACCTACAGGGGAAACAGCTACGAGCAGTACTTC.

The chain joins TRBV13 to TRBJ2-7; 9 bases align to TRBD2. Germline-derived CDR1 and CDR2 are PRHDT and FYEKMQ (reference sequence). This CDR3 is built from 14 residues. Trimming at V came to 0 bases and at J to 6 bases, leaving 3 bases not matched to a gene. The CDR3 spells CASSLGLAGSEQYF. The CDR3, as DNA: TGTGCCAGCAGCTTAGGACTAGCGGGTAGCGAGCAGTACTTC.

This chain joins TRBV24-1 and TRBJ2-3, with D perhaps TRBD1 (6 bases). The CDR3 has 13 amino acids. V shed 3 bases and J shed 10 bases, with 13 bases lying between them. The V gene's germline CDR1 is KGHDR and CDR2 SFDVKD. CDR3 in DNA: TGTGCCACCAGTGATCACAGGGTTAACGCGCAGTATTTT. Translating gives CATSDHRVNAQYF.

The J gene is TRBJ2-1, the V gene TRBV11-1, with 8 bases identical to TRBD2. The CDR3 covers 15 residues. V trimming: 6 bases; J trimming: 1 base; junction bases outside the gene matches: 5. Germline V gene data show CDR1 as SGHAT and CDR2 as FQDESV (reference sequence). The CDR3 sequence is CASRRAGDSYNEQFF. In nucleotides, the CDR3 is TGTGCCAGCAGGAGAGCGGGGGATTCCTACAATGAGCAGTTCTTC.

The V call is TRBV20-1, the J call TRBJ2-7; 10 bases fit TRBD2. Germline V gene lookup returns CDR1 DFQATT and CDR2 SNEGSKA (reference sequence). This CDR3 is built from 14 residues. V was pared by 5 bases and J by 1 base, with 5 bases of the junction left unmatched. The chain's CDR3 is CSAAGTSVSYEQYF. DNA for the CDR3: TGCAGTGCTGCCGGGACTAGCGTTTCCTACGAGCAGTACTTC.

The chain carries TRBV19 and TRBJ2-3; 8 bases align to TRBD2. With 9 bases clipped from V and 1 base from J, the junction kept 12 bases outside the gene matches. The CDR3 is 16 amino acids. The germline CDR1 and CDR2 sequences are LNHDA and SQIVND (reference sequence). In nucleotides, the CDR3 is TGTGCCAGCAGGGTAGAAACGGGGGGGGGCACAGATACGCAGTATTTT. This translates into CASRVETGGGTDTQYF.

The chain links TRBV7-3 to TRBJ2-7, with 8 bases fitting TRBD2. Germline loops: CDR1 SGHTA, CDR2 FQGTGA. The CDR3 loop spans 13 amino acids. Trimming cost V 11 bases and J 2 bases; bases outside gene matches: 8. The CDR3 region has the DNA TGTGCCTCGGGGCCAGCGGGAGCCTACGAGCAGTACTTC. It translates to CASGPAGAYEQYF.

The chain recombines TRBV5-1 with TRBJ2-3, with 8 bases that match TRBD1. The V and J ends lost 4 bases and 2 bases, in that order; junction bases with no gene match: 6. Germline values: CDR1 SGHRS, CDR2 YFSETQ. CDR3 size: 15 residues. The CDR3 DNA reads as TGCGCCAGCAGCAAGGACAGGGCCGACACAGATACGCAGTATTTT. Protein sequence: CASSKDRADTDTQYF.

In its sample, this clonotype was seen many times. This chain uses TRBV12-5 with TRBJ2-7; D uncertain. The V end lost 5 bases, the J end lost 4 bases, and 6 bases lay between the germline ends. Per the germline V gene, CDR1 is LGHNT and CDR2 is FRNRAP. There are 11 residues in the CDR3. The chain's CDR3 is CASGLNYEQYF. The CDR3 coding sequence is TGTGCTAGTGGTCTCAATTACGAGCAGTACTTC.

This clonotype was recorded at least ten times. The V call is TRBV5-1, the J call TRBJ2-3, with 8 nucleotides matching TRBD1. CDR1 SGHRS and CDR2 YFSETQ come from the germline V gene. V was clipped by 4 bases and J by 5 bases; unmatched bases: 9. This CDR3 has 15 residues. The CDR3: CASSGYRGSKDTQYF. The CDR3 DNA follows: TGCGCCAGCAGCGGCTACAGGGGGTCGAAAGATACGCAGTATTTT.

The chain links TRBV5-1 to TRBJ2-5; D is undetermined. This CDR3 has 15 amino acids. Trimming removed 1 base at V and 1 base at J, with 11 bases between. The germline V gene has CDR1 SGHRS and CDR2 YFSETQ. CDR3 region: CASSLMLAVQETQYF. DNA for the CDR3: TGCGCCAGCAGCTTGATGTTAGCCGTCCAAGAGACCCAGTACTTC.

Details on this clonotype: This could be a read error, since a much larger clone is one nucleotide away. CDR3 region: CASSTDRDQETRYF. The CDR3 DNA is TGTGCCAGCAGTACCGACAGGGACCAAGAGACCCGGTACTTC. The rearrangement joins TRBV7-9 to TRBJ2-5; TRBD1 agrees at 7 bases. Germline loops: CDR1 SEHNR, CDR2 FQNEAQ (reference sequence). The length of the CDR3 is 14 residues.

In this sample, this clonotype turned up many times. The V and J genes are TRBV6-4 and TRBJ2-1, with TRBD2 matching 13 bases. The CDR3 is 18 amino acids. Germline CDR1 reads MRHNA; CDR2 reads SNTAGT. The V gene end was trimmed by 4 bases and the J gene end by 8 bases; junction bases not matched to a gene: 14. The CDR3: CASSAYSLGTSGAYEQFF. Here the CDR3 DNA reads TGTGCCAGCAGTGCCTACAGCCTGGGGACTAGCGGGGCCTATGAGCAGTTCTTC.

The table lists this clonotype with a few counts. The chain links TRBV4-3 to TRBJ1-2, with 10 bases aligning to TRBD1. The CDR3 extends over 16 amino acids. Germline V CDR1 and CDR2: LGHNA, YSLEER. With 0 bases clipped from V and 6 bases from J, the junction kept 7 bases outside the gene matches. The CDR3 bases are TGCGCCAGCAGCCAAGATAGGACAGGGGGTCCGGATGGCTACACCTTC. Residues: CASSQDRTGGPDGYTF.

The chain recombines TRBV12-3 or TRBV12-4 with TRBJ2-5, with D possibly TRBD1 on 5 matching bases. The CDR3 length is 15 residues. Trimming pared 3 bases from V and 5 bases from J, leaving 16 bases between. CDR3 DNA: TGTGCCAGCAGTTTGCGCCAGGGCCTAGGGGAGACCCAGTACTTC. This encodes CASSLRQGLGETQYF.

The V call is TRBV7-9, the J call TRBJ2-7; a weak D match, TRBD2 (5 bases). The J call may be wrong; the DNA end is better matched by TRBJ2-5. From germline, CDR1 is SEHNR and CDR2 FQNEAQ (reference sequence). The CDR3 runs to 14 residues. Written as DNA, the CDR3 is TGTGCCAGCAGCAGCAAAACTAGTAGGGAGACCCAGTACTTC. This sequence encodes CASSSKTSRETQYF.

This clonotype has a count of ten or more. J is TRBJ2-1 and V is TRBV7-7; D perhaps matches TRBD1 (6 bases). V was clipped by 1 base and J by 7 bases, with 17 bases between them. Germline CDR1 is SSHAT and CDR2 is FNYEAQ (reference sequence). The CDR3 has 16 residues. DNA for the CDR3: TGTGCCAGCAGCTTAGGGGGCCTCCTGGGGGCTAATGAGCAGTTCTTC. Its protein product is CASSLGGLLGANEQFF.

The rearrangement links TRBV20-1 to TRBJ2-2; TRBD2 might be the D (5 bases). The length of the CDR3 is 12 residues. The germline V and J ends were trimmed by 8 bases and 1 base, with 8 bases remaining between them. The germline V gene has CDR1 DFQATT and CDR2 SNEGSKA (reference sequence). The CDR3 here is CSFRGNTGELFF. In DNA form, the CDR3 reads TGCAGTTTCCGGGGGAACACCGGGGAGCTGTTTTTT.

The V gene is TRBV7-6, the J gene TRBJ1-2; perhaps TRBD1 as D (6 bases). Germline-derived CDR1 and CDR2 are SGHVS and FNYEAQ. CDR3 length: 16 amino acids. The V end was cut by 5 bases, the J end by 4 bases, with 20 bases between. The CDR3 here is CASSPTPGTRIYGYTF. CDR3 DNA: TGTGCCAGCAGCCCCACGCCTGGGACAAGAATCTATGGCTACACCTTC.

J is TRBJ1-5 and V is TRBV20-1; weak D call: TRBD1 (6 bases). From germline, CDR1 is DFQATT and CDR2 SNEGSKA (reference sequence). The CDR3 length is 13 residues. Trimming cost V 3 bases and J 4 bases, with 10 bases left between them. The CDR3 protein is CSASWGRNQPQHF. For the CDR3, the DNA is TGCAGTGCTAGCTGGGGGCGGAATCAGCCCCAGCATTTT.

Here the CDR3 reads CAIFSGTGGYEQYF. CDR3 nucleotide sequence: TGTGCCATCTTTTCCGGGACAGGGGGCTACGAGCAGTACTTC. V and J are TRBV10-3 and TRBJ2-7, with 11 nucleotides matching TRBD1. The CDR3 runs 14 residues. After removal of 8 bases from V and 3 bases from J, the junction contained 6 bases not matched to a gene. The germline V gene has CDR1 ENHRY and CDR2 SYGVKD.

The J gene is TRBJ2-5, the V gene TRBV5-1, with D hard to call. The J call may be in error: the DNA end matches TRBJ2-1 better. Germline V gene lookup returns CDR1 SGHRS and CDR2 YFSETQ. The CDR3 extends over 13 amino acids. The CDR3 coding sequence is TGCGCCAGCAGCTTGGACAGTATCAATGAGCAGTTCTTC. This translates into CASSLDSINEQFF.

Turning to this clonotype: One junction end does not reproduce the germline sequence, and a read error may be involved. The genes are TRBV7-7 and TRBJ2-7; 9 nucleotides match TRBD1. This CDR3 spans 14 amino acids. CDR1 is SSHAT, CDR2 FNYEAQ, per germline (reference sequence). DNA for the CDR3: TGTGCTAGCAGCTTAGAGGTGGACAGGGGTGAGCCGTACTTC. This translates into CASSLEVDRGEPYF.